This TCR beta chain was recovered during a study of T cell changes during pregnancy in multiple sclerosis (dated 2019 in TCRdb). Regarding the complete study: The study looked at changes in the T cell repertoire across pregnancy in women with multiple sclerosis.

As to this clone: Its antigen remains undetermined. No base-level quality is on record; no much larger clone is a single base apart.

The library was prepared using the immunoSEQ multiplex PCR assay. The table was pulled from immuneACCESS by TCRdb, which kept in-frame rearrangements only. Such tables lose some clones; where checked, under half of the loss comes from unresolved V genes, and the rest has no known cause. This sample comprises 75,000 to 95,000 clones, around 93% of them detected only once. The ten largest account for 0.8% to 0.95% of the sample. The germline V gene encodes CDR1 MDHEN and CDR2 SYDVKM. The junction shows trimming of 7 bases on V and 6 bases on J, plus 19 bases between the germline ends. Measured from the cysteine to the phenylalanine, the CDR3 is 15 residues long. The read is trimmed to its CDR3 DNA, 45 bases read in frame from base 1.

Recombination connected TRBV28 to TRBJ1-5; TRBD1 is perhaps the D gene, given 6 matching bases. The sequence derives from a female donor with multiple sclerosis, enrolled in a pregnancy study. Sequenced material: peripheral blood, taken before pregnancy. DNA sequence: TGTGCCAGCACCTTGGGGGCAGGAGACCTTCAGCCCCAGCATTTT. Its translation is CASTLGAGDLQPQHF. When the CDR3 is completed using the reference TRBV28 and TRBJ1-5 genes on either side, the full variable domain is DVKVTQSSRYLVKRTGEKVFLECVQDMDHENMFWYRQDPGLGLRLIYFSYDVKMKEKGDIPEGYSVSREKKERFSLILESASTNQTSMYLCASTLGAGDLQPQHFGDGTRLSIL.